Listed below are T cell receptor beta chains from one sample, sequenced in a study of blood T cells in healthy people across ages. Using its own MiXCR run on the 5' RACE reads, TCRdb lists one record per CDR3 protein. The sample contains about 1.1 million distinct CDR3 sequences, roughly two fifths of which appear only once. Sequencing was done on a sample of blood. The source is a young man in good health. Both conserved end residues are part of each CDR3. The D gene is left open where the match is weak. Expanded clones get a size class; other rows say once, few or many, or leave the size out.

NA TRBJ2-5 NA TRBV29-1 TGCAGCGCGACACTAGGGGAGGAGACCCAGTACTTC CSATLGEETQYF
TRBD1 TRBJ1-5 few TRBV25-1 TGTGCCAGCAGTGACGCAGGGGGATATCAGCCCCAGCATTTT CASSDAGGYQPQHF
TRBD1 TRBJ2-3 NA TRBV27 TGTGCCACTAACCGGGACAGGTTCACAGATACGCAGTATTTT CATNRDRFTDTQYF
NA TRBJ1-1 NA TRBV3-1 TGTGCCAGCAGCCATTTACGCACTGAAGCTTTCTTT CASSHLRTEAFF
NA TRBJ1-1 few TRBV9 TGTGCCAGCAGCGCCCGTAACGTGAACACTGAAGCTTTCTTT CASSARNVNTEAFF
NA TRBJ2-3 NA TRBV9 TGTGCCAGCCGCGGGCGGAGGGGACACCAAAGCACAGATACGCAGTATTTT CASRGRRGHQSTDTQYF
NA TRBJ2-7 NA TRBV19 TGTGCCAGTAGTCTGAACCTGGGATACAATGAGCAGTACTTC CASSLNLGYNEQYF
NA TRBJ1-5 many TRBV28 TGTGCCAGCAGTTCCGGGGGTCAGCCCCAGCATTTT CASSSGGQPQHF
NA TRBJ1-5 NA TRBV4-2 TGTGCCAGCAGCCAAGAGGGTTCAGGGGTTGGTCAGCCCCAGCATTTT CASSQEGSGVGQPQHF
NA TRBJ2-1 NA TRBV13 TGTGCCAGCATTGTGGGGCTAGCGAGAAGTGAGCAGTTCTTC CASIVGLARSEQFF
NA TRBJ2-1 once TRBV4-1 TGCGCCAGCAGCCAAGATGCGACAGAACAAGAGACCCAGTTCTTC CASSQDATEQETQFF
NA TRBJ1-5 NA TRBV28 TGTGCCAGCACCCCTCACGGTGGACAGAGCAATCAGCCCCAGCATTTT CASTPHGGQSNQPQHF
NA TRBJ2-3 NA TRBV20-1 TGCAGTCTTCCGACCGGGACTGTAAGGGAGGATACGCAGTATTTT CSLPTGTVREDTQYF
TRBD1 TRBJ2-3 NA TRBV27 TGTGCCAGCCTGACAGGGGCTGGAGATACGCAGTATTTT CASLTGAGDTQYF
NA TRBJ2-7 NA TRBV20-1 TGCAGTGCTAGAGATTTAGGAGCGGGTTTTTACTCCTACAATGAGCAGTACTTC CSARDLGAGFYSYNEQYF
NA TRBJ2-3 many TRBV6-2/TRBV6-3 TGTGCCAGCATGGAGGACACCCCTACAGATACGCAGTATTTT CASMEDTPTDTQYF
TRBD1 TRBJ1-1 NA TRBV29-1 TGCAGCGTTCTTTATGTGGAAGGACAGGCGAACACTGAAGCTTTCTTT CSVLYVEGQANTEAFF
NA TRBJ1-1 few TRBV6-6 TGTGCCAGCAGCGACGCGGCCTCCCCCGGACACACTGAAGCTTTCTTT CASSDAASPGHTEAFF
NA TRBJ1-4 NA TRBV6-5 TGTGCCAGCTCTGGGGAGGGATGGGAAAAACTGTTTTTT CASSGEGWEKLFF
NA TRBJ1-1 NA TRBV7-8 TGTGCCAGCAGCTTAGCGGGTTCTCGCCCCACTGAAGCTTTCTTT CASSLAGSRPTEAFF
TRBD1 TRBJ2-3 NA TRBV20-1 TGCAGTGCTAGGGAACGACAGGGGGTCGTAAGCACAGATACGCAGTATTTT CSARERQGVVSTDTQYF
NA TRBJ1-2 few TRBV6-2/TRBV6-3 TGTGCCAGCAGTCAAGAATATGGCTACACCTTC CASSQEYGYTF
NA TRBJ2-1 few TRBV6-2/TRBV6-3 TGTGCCAGCAGTAAACTCAGGGGAGGCGATGAGCAGTTCTTC CASSKLRGGDEQFF
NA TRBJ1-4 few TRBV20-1 TGCAGTGCCTCCCAGGAAAGATCTAATGAAAAACTGTTTTTT CSASQERSNEKLFF
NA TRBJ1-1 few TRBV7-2 TGTGCCAGTCTACAGTTTATGAACACTGAAGCTTTCTTT CASLQFMNTEAFF
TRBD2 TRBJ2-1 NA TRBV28 TGTGCCAGCAGAGAGGGACTACTGTTAATCGACAATGAGCAGTTCTTC CASREGLLLIDNEQFF
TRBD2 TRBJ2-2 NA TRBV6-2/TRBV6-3 TGTGCCGCGGTGGGACTATCCACCGGGGAGCTGTTTTTT CAAVGLSTGELFF
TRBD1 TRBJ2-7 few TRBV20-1 TGCAGTGCTAGACCGACAGGGCCCTACGAGCAGTACTTC CSARPTGPYEQYF
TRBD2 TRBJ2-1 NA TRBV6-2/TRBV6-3 TGTGCCATCTCCAATCCCAGCGGGGGGGTGCAGTTCTTC CAISNPSGGVQFF
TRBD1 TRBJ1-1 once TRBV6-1 TGTGCCAGCAGTAGAGACAGGGTGGTCACTGAAGCTTTCTTT CASSRDRVVTEAFF
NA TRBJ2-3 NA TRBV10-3 TGTGCCATCAGTGAGTCCTTGTTTAAGCAGGCGCATACGCAGTATTTT CAISESLFKQAHTQYF
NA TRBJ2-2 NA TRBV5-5 TGTGCCAGCAGCTCCGACAGTTACACCGGGGAGCTGTTTTTT CASSSDSYTGELFF
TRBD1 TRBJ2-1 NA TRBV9 TGTGCCAGCAGCGATAAAGACAGGGACGCTGAAATCAACTACGAGCAGTTCTTC CASSDKDRDAEINYEQFF
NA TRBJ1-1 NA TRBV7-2 TGTGCCAGCAGCCCTTACGGGGCCCCAAATTCCCACACTGAAGCTTTCTTT CASSPYGAPNSHTEAFF
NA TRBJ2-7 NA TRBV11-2 TGTGCCAGCAGCTTAACTCACCGCGAGCAGTACTTC CASSLTHREQYF
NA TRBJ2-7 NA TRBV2 TGTGCCAGCAGGTCCTCGGGGATTCACGAGCAGTACTTC CASRSSGIHEQYF
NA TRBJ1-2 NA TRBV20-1 TGCAGTGCTAGGCTCGTAAGACAGGACTATGGCTACACCTTC CSARLVRQDYGYTF
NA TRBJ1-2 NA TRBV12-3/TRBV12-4 TGTGCCAGCAGCCCCCCGGAGGGTACTAACTATGGCTACACCTTC CASSPPEGTNYGYTF
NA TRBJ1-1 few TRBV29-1 TGCAGCGTCCGCAGATTGAACACTGAAGCTTTCTTT CSVRRLNTEAFF
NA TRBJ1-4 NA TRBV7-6 TGTGCCAGCACACAGGTTTACGGGGACGATGAAAAACTGTTTTTT CASTQVYGDDEKLFF
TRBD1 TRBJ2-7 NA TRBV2 TGTGCCAGCAGGGGACAGAGTCGCTACGAGCAGTACTTC CASRGQSRYEQYF
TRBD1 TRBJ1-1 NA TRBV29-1 TGCAGCGTCCACGACAGGGCGAAAGGGGGCACTGAAGCTTTCTTT CSVHDRAKGGTEAFF
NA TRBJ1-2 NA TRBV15 TGTGCCACCAGCAGAGATGATGGCTACACCTTC CATSRDDGYTF
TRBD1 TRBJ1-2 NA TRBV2 TGTGCCAGCAGACTTCCGGGACAGGACTATGGCTGCACCTTC CASRLPGQDYGCTF
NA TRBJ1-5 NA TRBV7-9 TGTGCCAGCAGCTTAGCGCAGACCAATCAGCCCCAGCATTTT CASSLAQTNQPQHF
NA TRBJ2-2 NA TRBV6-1 TGTGCCAGCAGTGCCTTGACGGGGCTCACCGGGGAGCTGTTTTTT CASSALTGLTGELFF
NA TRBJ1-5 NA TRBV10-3 TGTGCCATCAGTCCCGCCGGGGGGCGGGATCAGCCCCAGCATTTT CAISPAGGRDQPQHF
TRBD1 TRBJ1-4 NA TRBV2 TGTACCAGCAGACAGGGGCGAGGACCTAATGAAAAACTGTTTTTT CTSRQGRGPNEKLFF
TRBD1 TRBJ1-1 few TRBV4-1 TGCGCCAGCAGCCTACAGGGGTCTGACGACACTGAAGCTTTCTTT CASSLQGSDDTEAFF
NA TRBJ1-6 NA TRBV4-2 TGTGCCAGCAGCCAGGACGACAGGCCGATTAATTCACCCCTCCACTTT CASSQDDRPINSPLHF
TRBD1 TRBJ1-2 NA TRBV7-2 TGTGCCAGCAGCTTCTTACAGGGGGGGTATGGCTACACCTTC CASSFLQGGYGYTF
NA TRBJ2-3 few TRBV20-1 TGCAGTGCTAGAGGTGGGGCCTCCACAGGTACGCAGTATTTT CSARGGASTGTQYF
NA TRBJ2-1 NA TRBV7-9 TGTGCCAGCAGCTTAAGGGCTGACAGGGAGGGAGAGCAGTTCTTC CASSLRADREGEQFF